This section outlines one TCR beta chain sequence together with its context. Its antigen is not identified. There are 15 residues in the CDR3. Trimming stripped 2 bases from V and 4 bases from J, with 12 bases between. Germline V gene lookup returns CDR1 SGHTA and CDR2 FQGNSA. The data originate from a study of blood T cells in healthy people across ages. It was with a sample-barcoded 5' primer and a J-beta primer mix that a second PCR of about 6 to 12 cycles was run. Every cDNA molecule bore a tag from a template-switch adaptor containing 12 random nucleotides. TCRdb used MiXCR to reprocess the 5' RACE reads, holding one entry per CDR3 protein. The sample holds around 1,800,000 distinct CDR3 sequences, 35% to 50% seen once. Study findings and constraints: Observed TCR beta diversity showed a strong correlation with the percentage of naive T cells as measured by flow cytometry.

Sequences were obtained from blood. This receptor was identified in a human donor in good health. The chain combines TRBV7-2 with TRBJ2-1, with D perhaps matching TRBD1 (5 bases). This CDR3 reads CASSLLGVGYNEQFF. The CDR3 nucleotides read TGTGCCAGCAGCTTACTAGGGGTGGGGTACAATGAGCAGTTCTTC.